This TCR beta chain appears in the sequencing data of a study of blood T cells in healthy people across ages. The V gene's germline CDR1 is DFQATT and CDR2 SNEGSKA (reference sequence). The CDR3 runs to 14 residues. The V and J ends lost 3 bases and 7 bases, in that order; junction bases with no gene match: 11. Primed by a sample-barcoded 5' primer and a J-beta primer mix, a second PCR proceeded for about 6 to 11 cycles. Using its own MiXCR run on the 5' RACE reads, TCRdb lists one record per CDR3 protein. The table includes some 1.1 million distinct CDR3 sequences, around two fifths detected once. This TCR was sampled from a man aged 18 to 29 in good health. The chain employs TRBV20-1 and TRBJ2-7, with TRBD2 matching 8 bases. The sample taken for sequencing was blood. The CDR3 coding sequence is TGCAGTGCTAGTGTGGCGGGAGGCCCAGGGGAGCAGTACTTC. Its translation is CSASVAGGPGEQYF.